A selection of T cell receptor beta chains follows, all from one sample in a study of blood T cell repertoires in COVID-19. Libraries were prepared by immunoSEQ multiplex PCR; TCRdb keeps only in-frame clonotypes and omits some of them. Of 200,000 to 300,000 clones listed, approximately 85% are singletons. Sequencing was done on a sample of peripheral blood. Source of these receptors: a man between 50 and 59 years old with COVID-19, enrolled during active disease. The CDR3 runs from the conserved cysteine through the conserved F or W. The order of the fields is CDR3 protein, CDR3 DNA, D gene, J gene, clone size, V gene. D genes are given only for firm matches. Size values are once, few and many counts, or a class for expanded clones, and some rows have none.

CACVAQGGRTEAFF,TGTGCCTGCGTCGCCCAGGGGGGTCGCACTGAAGCTTTCTTT,TRBD1,TRBJ1-1,.,TRBV30
CAGTAKFMNTEAFF,TGTGCTGGGACAGCTAAATTTATGAACACTGAAGCTTTCTTT,TRBD1,TRBJ1-1,.,TRBV6-5
CASSSVAGGHEQYF,TGTGCCAGCAGTTCCGTCGCAGGGGGCCACGAGCAGTACTTC,TRBD1,TRBJ2-7,.,TRBV6-5
CASSKVGWKQGRTEAFF,TGTGCCAGCAGCAAAGTGGGTTGGAAGCAGGGAAGAACTGAAGCTTTCTTT,.,TRBJ1-1,.,TRBV21-1
CASSIRQGASAFNTGELFF,TGTGCCAGCAGCATCCGACAGGGGGCATCGGCATTTAACACCGGGGAGCTGTTTTTT,TRBD1,TRBJ2-2,once,TRBV7-9
CASSQGTSGAQLRELFF,TGTGCCAGCAGCCAAGGGACTAGCGGGGCCCAGCTTAGGGAGCTGTTTTTT,TRBD2,TRBJ2-2,.,TRBV4-2
CASSIHSNTEAFF,TGTGCCAGTAGTATACATTCGAACACTGAAGCTTTCTTT,.,TRBJ1-1,.,TRBV19
CASSEWGTGLNTEAFF,TGTGCCAGCAGTGAATGGGGGACAGGGTTGAACACTGAAGCTTTCTTT,TRBD1,TRBJ1-1,.,TRBV2
CASSLPTNEKLFF,TGTGCCAGCAGCTTGCCGACTAATGAAAAACTGTTTTTT,.,TRBJ1-4,.,TRBV5-6
CASSLKGGGQPQHF,TGTGCCAGCAGCTTAAAAGGGGGCGGTCAGCCCCAGCATTTT,TRBD1,TRBJ1-5,.,TRBV7-2
CASSKPGQGAYEQYF,TGTGCCAGTAGCAAACCGGGACAGGGGGCATACGAGCAGTACTTC,TRBD1,TRBJ2-7,once,TRBV19
CASSLGSRVNIQYF,TGTGCCAGCAGTTTAGGGTCCAGGGTAAACATTCAGTACTTC,.,TRBJ2-4,.,TRBV27
CASSPGDTEAFF,TGTGCCAGCAGCCCAGGGGACACTGAAGCTTTCTTT,.,TRBJ1-1,.,TRBV3-1/TRBV3-2
CASSQDLMTPTGVQETQYF,TGCGCCAGCAGCCAAGATCTTATGACACCAACCGGGGTCCAAGAGACCCAGTACTTC,.,TRBJ2-5,.,TRBV4-3